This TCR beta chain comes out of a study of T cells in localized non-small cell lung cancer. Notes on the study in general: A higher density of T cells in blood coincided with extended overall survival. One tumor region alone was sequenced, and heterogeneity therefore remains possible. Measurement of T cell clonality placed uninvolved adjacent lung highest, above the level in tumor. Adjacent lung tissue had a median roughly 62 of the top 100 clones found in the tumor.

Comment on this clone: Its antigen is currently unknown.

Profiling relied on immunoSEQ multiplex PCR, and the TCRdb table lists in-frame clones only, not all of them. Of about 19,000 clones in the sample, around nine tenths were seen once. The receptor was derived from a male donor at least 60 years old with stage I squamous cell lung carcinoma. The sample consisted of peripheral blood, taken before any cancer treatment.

CDR3 region: CASSTTSGGSYEQYF. The CDR3 nucleotides read TGTGCCAGCAGCACTACTAGCGGGGGCTCCTACGAGCAGTACTTC. The chain has TRBV7-9 and TRBJ2-7; 11 nucleotides line up with TRBD2. V lost 5 bases and J lost 0; bases outside the gene matches: 3. Germline V gives CDR1 SEHNR, CDR2 FQNEAQ (reference sequence). The CDR3 is 15 amino acids.